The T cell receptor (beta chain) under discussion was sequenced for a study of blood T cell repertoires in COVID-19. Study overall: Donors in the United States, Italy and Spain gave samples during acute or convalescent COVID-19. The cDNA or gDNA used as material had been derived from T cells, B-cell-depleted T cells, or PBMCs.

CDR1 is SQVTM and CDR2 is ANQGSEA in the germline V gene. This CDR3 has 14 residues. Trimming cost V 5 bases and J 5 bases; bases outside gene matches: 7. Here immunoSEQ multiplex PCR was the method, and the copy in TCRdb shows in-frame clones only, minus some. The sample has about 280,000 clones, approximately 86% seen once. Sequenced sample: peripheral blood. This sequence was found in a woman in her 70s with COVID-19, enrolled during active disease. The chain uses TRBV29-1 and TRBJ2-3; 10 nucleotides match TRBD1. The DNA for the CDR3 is TGCAGCGTTTCTCCGGGACAGGGGCAAGATACGCAGTATTTT. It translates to CSVSPGQGQDTQYF.